A selection of T cell receptor beta chains follows, all from one sample in a study of T cells in Graves' hyperthyroidism and ophthalmopathy. TCRdb re-called the multiplex PCR reads with MiXCR, one entry per CDR3 protein. The sample lists around 370,000 distinct CDR3 sequences, less than 20% occurring once. Sequencing input: blood. The receptors come from a man aged 18 to 30 with Graves' ophthalmopathy. CDR3s include the opening cysteine and the closing phenylalanine or tryptophan. A D gene is named only where the DNA matches it firmly. Size is stated for part of the rows, as once, few or many counts, or as a class when the clone is expanded.

many | TRBD2 | TRBJ2-5 | TRBV5-6 | TGTGCCAGCAGCTCAACCGGGACTATAGAGACCCAGTACTTC | CASSSTGTIETQYF
few | NA | TRBJ2-2 | TRBV28 | TGTGCCAGCACTCTCCATTCGATAGCCAGTGCGAACACCGGGGAGCTGTTTTTT | CASTLHSIASANTGELFF
NA | NA | TRBJ2-2 | TRBV7-8 | TGTGCCAGCAAGGGCGGAATAAACACCGGGGAGCTGTTTTTT | CASKGGINTGELFF
many | NA | TRBJ2-7 | TRBV7-9 | TGTGCCAGCAGCTTACCTCCGGTCCCATACGACGAGCAGTACTTC | CASSLPPVPYDEQYF
NA | NA | TRBJ1-1 | TRBV29-1 | TGCAGCGCACCCCAGGTGCAGGGCCACACTGAAGCTTTCTTT | CSAPQVQGHTEAFF
NA | NA | TRBJ2-7 | TRBV3-1 | TGTGCCAGCAGCCAAGAGGGGACGATGGGGGGAGAGCAGTACTTC | CASSQEGTMGGEQYF
many | NA | TRBJ2-1 | TRBV11-2 | TGTGCCAGCAACCCGGGACAATGGAATGAGCAGTTCTTC | CASNPGQWNEQFF
few | NA | TRBJ2-2 | TRBV24-1 | TGTGCCACCAGTGGCGTCAGGGGGAACACCGGGGAGCTGTTTTTT | CATSGVRGNTGELFF
many | TRBD1 | TRBJ1-5 | TRBV28 | TGTGCCAGCAGTCGGATCGGGACAGTTTATCAGCCCCAGCATTTT | CASSRIGTVYQPQHF
many | NA | TRBJ1-5 | TRBV7-3 | TGTGCCAGCAGCCGGGACACCAATCAGCCCCAGCATTTT | CASSRDTNQPQHF
NA | NA | TRBJ1-4 | TRBV7-6 | TGTGCCAGCAGCTTAGGGGGCTGGGGTAGGAATGAAAAACTGTTTTTT | CASSLGGWGRNEKLFF
NA | TRBD1 | TRBJ2-1 | TRBV6-1 | TGTGCCAGCAGTCTTACCCCCGGGACAGGGGGGAATGAGCAGTTCTTC | CASSLTPGTGGNEQFF
NA | TRBD1 | TRBJ1-5 | TRBV4-1 | TGCGCCAGCAGCCAAGAAGGGGGCGCGGTTAGCAATCAGCCCCAGCATTTT | CASSQEGGAVSNQPQHF
few | TRBD1 | TRBJ1-2 | TRBV6-1 | TGTGCCAGCAGGGGGACAGCGTACTATGGCTACACCTTC | CASRGTAYYGYTF
many | TRBD1 | TRBJ2-7 | TRBV5-1 | TGCGCCAGCAGCTTGGGAGAGGGACAGGCCAACGAGCAGTACTTC | CASSLGEGQANEQYF
NA | NA | TRBJ2-5 | TRBV11-2 | TGTGCCAGCAGCTTAATAGGCGCCCTCACGGAGACCCAGTACTTC | CASSLIGALTETQYF
few | TRBD2 | TRBJ2-5 | TRBV7-3 | TGTGCCAGCAGCTTAGGGCTAGCGGGGGTTGGAGAGACCCAGTACTTC | CASSLGLAGVGETQYF
many | NA | TRBJ1-5 | TRBV12-3/TRBV12-4 | TGTGCCAGCAGTTTGGACGGTCAGCCCCAGCATTTT | CASSLDGQPQHF
many | NA | TRBJ2-3 | TRBV11-2 | TGTGCCAGCAGCCCGGGGGGCACAGATACGCAGTATTTT | CASSPGGTDTQYF
many | NA | TRBJ2-5 | TRBV5-5 | TGTGCCAGCAGCTTGCCCGGGATTGGAGAGACCCAGTACTTC | CASSLPGIGETQYF
many | NA | TRBJ2-1 | TRBV11-2 | TGTGCCAGCAGCTTAGATTCTGGCGTAGGGGGGCAGTTCTTC | CASSLDSGVGGQFF
NA | NA | TRBJ2-1 | TRBV11-2 | TGTGCCAGCAGCTTAGAGCTAAATAGGAATGAGCGGTTCTTC | CASSLELNRNERFF
many | NA | TRBJ1-1 | TRBV6-2/TRBV6-3 | TGTGCCACCACCTACAGGGAGAACCATCCTGAAGCTTTCTTT | CATTYRENHPEAFF
NA | TRBD1 | TRBJ2-7 | TRBV5-5 | TGTGCCAGCAGCACTGAGACAGGGGGCTACTACGAGCAGTACTTC | CASSTETGGYYEQYF
many | NA | TRBJ1-1 | TRBV28 | TGTGCCAGCAGTATAACCGGGACAAAGAACACTGAAGCTTTCTTT | CASSITGTKNTEAFF
many | TRBD2 | TRBJ2-2 | TRBV5-1 | TGCGCCAGCAGCTGGGACTACCAGAACACCGGGGAGCTGTTTTTT | CASSWDYQNTGELFF
NA | NA | TRBJ2-7 | TRBV2 | TGTGCCAGCACCTCAGTAGGCTACGAGCAGTACTTC | CASTSVGYEQYF
NA | TRBD1 | TRBJ2-1 | TRBV5-6 | TGTGCCAGCAGCTTGGTGACAGGGGGCTCCTACAATGAGCAGTTCTTC | CASSLVTGGSYNEQFF
few | NA | TRBJ2-6 | TRBV20-1 | TGCAGTGCTAGAGTAGGACAGCTCCCTGGGGCCAACGTCCTGACTTTC | CSARVGQLPGANVLTF